This TCR beta chain was found in a study of Graves' ophthalmopathy and Graves' hyperthyroidism. Regarding the study as a whole: Blood samples also showed most expanded thyroid clonotypes exceeding 0.001 frequency.

Moderate-to-severe activity, CAS ≥3, NOSPECS ≥4 and duration under 3 months were recorded for donors with ophthalmopathy. The sequenced template was RNA, covering the TCR beta CDR3 region. Second-round multiplex PCR followed a first-round RT-PCR using HTBI primers. One entry per CDR3 protein results from TCRdb running MiXCR on the multiplex PCR reads. The profile shows approximately 700,000 distinct CDR3 sequences, 35% to 50% of them singletons. The V gene's germline CDR1 is ENHRY and CDR2 SYGVKD. The CDR3 length is 15 residues. The V and J ends lost 0 bases and 4 bases, in that order; junction bases with no gene match: 5. Note on this clonotype: Its antigen is not identified.

The chain combines TRBV10-3 with TRBJ1-2; 7 bases map to TRBD1. This sequence originates from an adult man with Graves' ophthalmopathy. The specimen was peripheral blood. In DNA form, the CDR3 reads TGTGCCATCAGTGAGTCGGCAGGGGGGAGCTATGGCTACACCTTC. Translation: CAISESAGGSYGYTF.